These 29 T cell receptor beta chains originate from one sample sequenced in a study of T cell repertoires in cytomegalovirus infection. TCRdb reprocessed the reads with MiXCR, giving one entry per CDR3 protein. The sample gives roughly 800,000 distinct CDR3 sequences, around 29% of which show up once; around 14% is in the top ten. Their antigens remain unidentified. Specimen: cultured CD8+ T cells from PBMCs, collected from culture after CMV antigen stimulation. The receptors shown here come from a human donor in good health (CMV status not recorded). Some clones in this sample may be carry-over from other donors' samples.

This clonotype was counted only a few times. The rearrangement links TRBV6-5 to TRBJ2-1; 12 bases line up with TRBD2. Germline-derived CDR1 and CDR2 are MNHEY and SVGAGI. The junction had 3 bases not matched to a gene; V was cut back by 0 bases and J by 9 bases. This CDR3 spans 15 amino acids. DNA for the CDR3: TGTGCCAGCAGTTACTCACTAGCGGGGGGAGGTGAGCAGTTCTTC. Protein sequence: CASSYSLAGGGEQFF.

The chain recombines TRBV20-1 with TRBJ2-1; 9 bases are a match to TRBD2. With V trimmed by 8 bases and J by 1 base, 3 bases remained unmatched. Germline CDR1 and CDR2: DFQATT and SNEGSKA (reference sequence). The CDR3 sequence is 13 residues long. The DNA of the CDR3 is TGCAGTCTAGCGGGGCGATCCTACAATGAGCAGTTCTTC. It is translated as CSLAGRSYNEQFF.

This rearrangement joins TRBV6-5 to TRBJ2-7; D is ambiguous. CDR1 and CDR2 (germline): MNHEY, SVGAGI. This CDR3 region has 12 residues. V shed 5 bases and J shed 4 bases, with 9 bases lying between them. The chain's CDR3 is CASSDGPYEQYV. The CDR3 nucleotides are TGTGCCAGCAGTGACGGTCCTTACGAGCAGTACGTC.

Concerning this clonotype itself: With a much larger clone just one base away, this may be a read error. V is TRBV11-2 and J is TRBJ2-5, with 9 nucleotides matching TRBD2. Germline values: CDR1 SGHAT, CDR2 FQNNGV. CDR3 length: 16 amino acids. CDR3 protein: CTSSLGLAGRQETQYF. Written as DNA, the CDR3 is TGTACCAGCAGCTTAGGCCTAGCGGGGAGGCAAGAGACCCAGTACTTC.

The J gene is TRBJ2-7, the V gene TRBV11-2, with unresolved D. The V gene lost 4 bases and the J gene lost 4 bases, with 8 bases spanning the gap. Germline assignment: CDR1 SGHAT and CDR2 FQNNGV. This CDR3 region has 12 residues. CDR3 region: CASSSLGYEQYV. The CDR3 nucleotides read TGTGCCAGCAGCTCCTTGGGGTACGAGCAGTACGTC.

In this sample, this clonotype turned up once. V usage is TRBV4-1 and J usage is TRBJ2-5, with 9 bases identical to TRBD1. Per germline, CDR1 MGHRA and CDR2 YSYEKL. The CDR3 has 14 residues. The J segment lost 5 bases and the V segment lost 4 bases, leaving 5 bases of the junction unmatched. The CDR3 spells CASSPGTGHETQYF. The CDR3 DNA sequence: TGCGCCAGCAGCCCCGGGACAGGGCACGAGACCCAGTACTTC.

The CDR3 region is CSARDYRGSTNEKLFF. In DNA, the CDR3 is TGCAGTGCTAGAGACTACCGGGGATCAACTAATGAAAAACTGTTTTTT. The rearrangement uses TRBV20-1 and TRBJ1-4; D gene unclear. CDR3 length: 16 residues. The V end was cut by 0 bases, the J end by 0 bases, with 11 bases between. The V gene's germline CDR1 is DFQATT and CDR2 SNEGSKA (reference sequence).

At least ten counts were recorded for this clonotype. The rearrangement joins TRBV27 to TRBJ1-5; perhaps TRBD1 as D (5 bases). The CDR3 consists of 15 residues. Germline CDR1 MNHEY, CDR2 SMNVEV (reference sequence). V was cut by 7 bases and J by 4 bases, with 17 bases left in between. This chain's CDR3 is CASTRAGGKNQPQHF. The CDR3 nucleotides are TGTGCCAGCACCCGAGCGGGGGGGAAGAATCAGCCCCAGCATTTT.

V usage is TRBV6-5 and J usage is TRBJ2-2; TRBD2 aligns across 12 bases. V trimming: 8 bases; J trimming: 5 bases; junction bases outside the gene matches: 15. The CDR3 is 18 amino acids. CDR1 MNHEY and CDR2 SVGAGI come from the germline V gene. The CDR3 DNA reads as TGTGCCAGCTTTGAATCCTCGCTAGCGGGGGGGCATACCGGGGAGCTGTTTTTT. Translated, it gives CASFESSLAGGHTGELFF.

This clonotype was observed a few times. The chain couples TRBV7-2 to TRBJ2-5, with 15 bases matching TRBD2. The CDR3 length is 17 residues. J lost 5 bases, V lost 4 bases, and 8 bases had no gene match. Germline values: CDR1 SGHTA, CDR2 FQGNSA. The CDR3 spells CASSSGLAGGGDETQYF. CDR3 DNA: TGTGCCAGCAGCTCCGGACTAGCGGGGGGGGGGGATGAGACCCAGTACTTC.

This clonotype was counted between two and nine times. This chain connects TRBV12-3 or TRBV12-4 to TRBJ1-5, with D perhaps matching TRBD1 (5 bases). Trimming left V 7 bases short and J 3 bases short, with 13 bases between. The CDR3 length is 14 residues. CDR3 loop: CASTPGGANQPQHF. The CDR3 DNA reads TGTGCCAGCACCCCCGGGGGTGCCAATCAGCCCCAGCATTTT.

V and J are TRBV6-5 and TRBJ2-7; D is undetermined. The V end lost 8 bases, the J end lost 0 bases, and 20 bases lay between the germline ends. CDR1 is MNHEY, CDR2 SVGAGI, per germline. This CDR3 contains 16 residues. The CDR3 coding sequence is TGTGCCAGCTCTAATGGGGTCGACGCTGGCTCCTACGAGCAGTACTTC. Protein: CASSNGVDAGSYEQYF.

V is TRBV18 and J is TRBJ2-7; 10 bases map to TRBD1. Trimming cost V 5 bases and J 7 bases; bases outside gene matches: 8. In germline, CDR1 is KGHSH, CDR2 LQKENI. This CDR3 region has 14 residues. The CDR3: CASSYRDRGEEQYF. In DNA, the CDR3 is TGTGCCAGCTCATACCGGGACAGGGGTGAGGAGCAGTACTTC.

This clonotype was recorded only once. The gene calls are TRBV2 and TRBJ1-5; D call uncertain. The germline V and J ends were trimmed by 0 bases and 1 base, with 7 bases remaining between them. Germline CDR1 reads SNHLY; CDR2 reads FYNNEI. The CDR3 is 15 amino acids. DNA of the CDR3: TGTGCCAGCAGTGAAGCAGGTACCAGCAATCAGCCCCAGCATTTT. It encodes CASSEAGTSNQPQHF.

The genes are TRBV9 and TRBJ2-1; TRBD1 is a possible D gene (5 bases). This CDR3 has 17 residues. V was clipped by 1 base and J by 0 bases, with 14 bases between them. Per the germline V gene, CDR1 is SGDLS and CDR2 is YYNGEE. This CDR3 is CASSVRGTESSYNEQFF. CDR3 bases: TGTGCCAGCAGCGTAAGGGGCACAGAAAGCTCCTACAATGAGCAGTTCTTC. Based on the CDR3 plus reference TRBV9 and TRBJ2-1, the full variable domain is DSGVTQTPKHLITATGQRVTLRCSPRSGDLSVYWYQQSLDQGLQFLIQYYNGEERAKGNILERFSAQQFPDLHSELNLSSLELGDSALYFCASSVRGTESSYNEQFFGPGTRLTVL.

The gene calls are TRBV12-3 or TRBV12-4 and TRBJ2-2; D not certain. Trimming left V 4 bases short and J 0 bases short, with 9 bases between. The CDR3 covers 15 residues. The CDR3 DNA reads as TGTGCCAGCAGTTACCCGGTGGCGAACACCGGGGAGCTGTTTTTT. This translates into CASSYPVANTGELFF.

This clonotype was seen a handful of times. The chain has TRBV20-1 and TRBJ1-1; D not resolved. The CDR3 totals 10 residues. V shed 4 bases and J shed 5 bases, with 5 bases lying between them. Germline values: CDR1 DFQATT, CDR2 SNEGSKA (reference sequence). CDR3: CSAIRTEAFF. DNA for the CDR3: TGCAGTGCTATCAGGACTGAAGCTTTCTTT.

V gene TRBV27 combines with J gene TRBJ2-7, with a possible D match to TRBD1 (6 bases). Per the germline V gene, CDR1 is MNHEY and CDR2 is SMNVEV (reference sequence). CDR3 size: 14 residues. V was cut by 3 bases and J by 4 bases, with 13 bases left in between. CDR3 residues: CASSLARGEYEQYF. The CDR3 region has the DNA TGTGCCAGCAGTTTGGCCAGGGGCGAGTACGAGCAGTACTTC.

V gene TRBV7-4 combines with J gene TRBJ2-5; D perhaps matches TRBD1 (5 bases). Trimming took off 1 base at V and 6 bases at J, with 12 bases between the two ends. CDR1 is SGHVT, CDR2 SQSDAQ, per germline. The CDR3 contains 14 residues. This CDR3 reads CASSLGIGAKTQYF. CDR3 DNA sequence: TGTGCCAGCAGCTTAGGAATTGGGGCGAAGACCCAGTACTTC. Complete variable domain (other parts from reference TRBV7-4 and TRBJ2-5): GAGVSQSPRYKVAKRGRDVALRCDSISGHVTLYWYRQTLGQGSEVLTYSQSDAQRDKSGRPSGRFSAERPERSVSTLKIQRTEQGDSAVYLCASSLGIGAKTQYFGPGTRLLVL.

The V and J genes are TRBV3-1 and TRBJ1-1; D is perhaps TRBD1 (6 bases). Per germline, CDR1 LGHDT and CDR2 YNNKEL (reference sequence). This CDR3 is 15 amino acids long. The V end was cut by 4 bases, the J end by 11 bases, with 23 bases between. The CDR3 reads CASSPMDSSSSDAFF. CDR3 nucleotides: TGTGCCAGCAGCCCCATGGACAGCTCGAGCTCCGACGCTTTCTTT.

The chain has TRBV6-2 or TRBV6-3 and TRBJ1-5; D unresolved. Germline V gives CDR1 MNHEY, CDR2 SVGEGT. The CDR3 is 15 residues long. Trimming cost V 2 bases and J 0 bases, with 8 bases left between them. As DNA, the CDR3 is TGTGCCAGCAGTTACCCCGACTATAGCAATCAGCCCCAGCATTTT. This sequence encodes CASSYPDYSNQPQHF.

This clonotype was counted ten times or more. V usage is TRBV7-2 and J usage is TRBJ2-7, with D tentatively TRBD2 (5 bases). There are 16 residues in the CDR3. CDR1 and CDR2 (germline): SGHTA, FQGNSA. V dropped 3 bases and J dropped 4 bases, with 19 bases sitting between them. For the CDR3, the DNA is TGTGCCAGCAGCTTGAGTGACGCGGGCAGTGGGTACGAGCAGTACTTC. It specifies CASSLSDAGSGYEQYF.

In its sample, this clonotype was seen many times. The chain employs TRBV7-2 and TRBJ2-1, with a possible D match to TRBD2 (5 bases). The CDR3 contains 17 residues. Trimming removed 3 bases from V and 5 bases from J, with 20 bases in between. Germline V CDR1 and CDR2: SGHTA, FQGNSA. The CDR3 DNA reads TGTGCCAGCAGCTTCCTAGCCGGTCCCTCGTGGGACAATGAGCAGTTCTTC. It translates to CASSFLAGPSWDNEQFF. The full variable domain, with the rest looked up from reference TRBV7-2 and TRBJ2-1, is GAGVSQSPSNKVTEKGKDVELRCDPISGHTALYWYRQSLGQGLEFLIYFQGNSAPDKSGLPSDRFSAERTGGSVSTLTIQRTQQEDSAVYLCASSFLAGPSWDNEQFFGPGTRLTVL.

This clonotype was observed a few times. This sequence joins TRBV27 and TRBJ2-1; 8 bases agree with TRBD2. Germline V gene data show CDR1 as MNHEY and CDR2 as SMNVEV (reference sequence). The CDR3 has 17 residues. The V gene end was trimmed by 4 bases and the J gene end by 1 base; junction bases not matched to a gene: 9. CDR3 DNA sequence: TGTGCCAGCAGTTCCCCGTCCGGGGGGGGATCCTACAATGAGCAGTTCTTC. This gives the protein CASSSPSGGGSYNEQFF.

This clonotype has more than one count but fewer than ten. V is TRBV27 and J is TRBJ1-2; D call uncertain. Trimming stripped 2 bases from V and 4 bases from J, with 8 bases between. This CDR3 contains 13 residues. CDR1 and CDR2 (germline): MNHEY, SMNVEV (reference sequence). For the CDR3, the DNA is TGTGCCAGCAGTTTAACACAGAGCTATGGCTACACCTTC. It translates to CASSLTQSYGYTF.

This rearrangement joins TRBV6-6 to TRBJ2-7; maybe TRBD2 (5 bases). The CDR3 covers 12 residues. Germline V gene data show CDR1 as MNHNY and CDR2 as SVGAGI (reference sequence). Between the trimmed V and J ends, which lost 3 bases and 3 bases, there was a span of 6 bases. The CDR3 sequence is CASSYEGYEQYV. The CDR3 DNA is TGTGCCAGCAGTTATGAGGGCTACGAGCAGTACGTC.

A few counts support this clonotype. This chain connects TRBV11-3 to TRBJ2-1, with 7 bases fitting TRBD1. The ends lost 5 bases at V and 3 bases at J; junction bases unmatched: 4. In germline, CDR1 is SGHNT, CDR2 YENEEA. The CDR3 loop spans 14 amino acids. The CDR3 DNA sequence: TGTGCCAGCAGCGGGGGACAGTTCTACAATGAGCAGTTCTTC. Its translation: CASSGGQFYNEQFF.

This clonotype was found once. The genes are TRBV29-1 and TRBJ1-4; the D is unclear. The CDR3 extends over 17 amino acids. CDR1 and CDR2 (germline): SQVTM, ANQGSEA. V lost 4 bases, J lost 6 bases, and 24 bases lay in between. The CDR3 is CSVVHFSPREGYEKLFF. The DNA of the CDR3 is TGCAGCGTTGTACACTTCTCGCCTAGGGAGGGATATGAAAAACTGTTTTTT.

V usage is TRBV6-8 and J usage is TRBJ2-2, with TRBD2 matching 14 bases. Germline-derived CDR1 and CDR2 are MNHGY and SAAAGT. This CDR3 is 18 amino acids long. The ends lost 5 bases at V and 5 bases at J; junction bases unmatched: 10. The CDR3 protein is CASSPGTSGGRGTGELFF. DNA of the CDR3: TGTGCCAGCAGTCCCGGGACTAGCGGGGGCCGAGGAACCGGGGAGCTGTTTTTT.